These 14 T cell receptor beta chains share one sample of origin, sequenced in a study of identical twins. TCRdb re-analysed the 5' RACE reads in MiXCR, keeping a single row per CDR3 protein. The sample holds around 680,000 distinct CDR3 sequences, 8% to 9% seen once. Another study also made use of these data, one on yellow fever vaccine responses in identical twins.

Sample: PBMCs. The receptors come from a woman aged 18-29 years in good health.

V and J are TRBV15 and TRBJ2-5; the D gene could be TRBD1 or TRBD2 (5 bases each). Germline loops: CDR1 LNHNV, CDR2 YYDKDF (reference sequence). V was pared by 0 bases and J by 5 bases, with 10 bases between. There are 14 residues in the CDR3. CDR3 nucleotide sequence: TGTGCCACCAGCAGAGATGGGGGTACGGAGACCCAGTACTTC. The encoded protein is CATSRDGGTETQYF.

The rearrangement joins TRBV6-1 to TRBJ1-2; D remains unclear. This CDR3 has 10 residues. The germline V gene encodes CDR1 MNHNS and CDR2 SASEGT. V gave up 8 bases and J gave up 8 bases, with 9 bases separating them. In DNA, the CDR3 is TGTGCCAGCGACCCGTGGGGCTACACCTTC. Its translation is CASDPWGYTF.

V is TRBV5-1 and J is TRBJ2-1, with D maybe TRBD1 (5 bases). The CDR3 has 14 amino acids. Germline V gene lookup returns CDR1 SGHRS and CDR2 YFSETQ. The ends were cut back, 0 bases at V and 6 bases at J, with 10 bases in the middle. DNA of the CDR3: TGCGCCAGCAGCTTGGGGTCAGGGATCAATGAGCAGTTCTTC. Protein product: CASSLGSGINEQFF.

The rearrangement uses TRBV5-1 and TRBJ2-7, with D possibly TRBD2 on 5 matching bases. The CDR3 extends over 15 amino acids. In germline, CDR1 is SGHRS, CDR2 YFSETQ. With 1 base removed from V and 2 bases from J, the gap between germline ends came to 13 bases. The CDR3 region is CASSLISDGTYEQYF. In nucleotides, the CDR3 is TGCGCCAGCAGCTTGATTTCGGACGGGACCTACGAGCAGTACTTC.

This clonotype was counted many times. CDR3 amino acids: CASSLGPLSDEQFF. The CDR3 DNA reads as TGCGCCAGCAGCCTGGGCCCCTTGAGCGATGAGCAGTTCTTC. The rearrangement links TRBV4-3 to TRBJ2-1; no clear D. Germline values: CDR1 LGHNA, CDR2 YSLEER. The CDR3 runs 14 residues. The V gene lost 4 bases and the J gene lost 8 bases, with 15 bases spanning the gap.

Only a few counts were recorded for this clonotype. J is TRBJ2-5 and V is TRBV5-1; possible D gene TRBD1, 6 bases. CDR3 size: 14 residues. V was clipped by 4 bases and J by 1 base, with 11 bases between them. CDR1 is SGHRS and CDR2 is YFSETQ in the germline V gene. CDR3 in DNA: TGCGCCAGCAGCCGTGGACAGACCCAAGAGACCCAGTACTTC. Its translation: CASSRGQTQETQYF. The full variable domain, in which reference TRBV5-1 and TRBJ2-5 provide the parts outside the CDR3, is KAGVTQTPRYLIKTRGQQVTLSCSPISGHRSVSWYQQTPGQGLQFLFEYFSETQRNKGNFPGRFSGRQFSNSRSEMNVSTLELGDSALYLCASSRGQTQETQYFGPGTRLLVL.

The J gene is TRBJ2-7, the V gene TRBV20-1; 12 nucleotides match TRBD2. The CDR3 loop spans 14 amino acids. J was trimmed by 3 bases and V by 5 bases; bases with no gene match: 5. Germline V gene data show CDR1 as DFQATT and CDR2 as SNEGSKA (reference sequence). CDR3 protein: CSAPTSGSFYEQYF. The CDR3 DNA sequence: TGCAGTGCTCCGACTAGCGGGAGTTTCTACGAGCAGTACTTC.

This clonotype was observed a handful of times. The chain has TRBV10-3 and TRBJ2-7; D possibly corresponds to TRBD1 (6 bases). This CDR3 has 14 amino acids. V was shortened by 6 bases and J by 0 bases, with 12 bases between the two germline ends. Germline V CDR1 and CDR2: ENHRY, SYGVKD. The CDR3 region is CAISQQGTSYEQYF. The DNA for the CDR3 is TGTGCCATCAGCCAGCAGGGGACCTCCTACGAGCAGTACTTC.

The table lists this clonotype with many counts. The chain couples TRBV15 to TRBJ2-7; D is possibly TRBD1 (5 bases). The CDR3 is 15 residues long. Germline V gene data show CDR1 as LNHNV and CDR2 as YYDKDF (reference sequence). The V end was cut by 4 bases, the J end by 4 bases, with 17 bases between. The CDR3 loop is CATSIQASRVYEQYF. CDR3 in DNA: TGTGCCACCAGCATACAGGCGTCAAGGGTGTACGAGCAGTACTTC.

In its sample, this clonotype was seen a few times. The rearrangement joins TRBV11-2 to TRBJ2-1; 9 positions match TRBD2. The V and J ends lost 4 bases and 1 base, in that order; junction bases with no gene match: 5. This CDR3 is built from 16 residues. Germline lookup yields CDR1 SGHAT and CDR2 FQNNGV. The CDR3 DNA reads TGTGCCAGCAGCTCCCAGGGACTAGCTTCCTACAATGAGCAGTTCTTC. Translated, it gives CASSSQGLASYNEQFF.

This chain links TRBV10-3 with TRBJ2-1, with 9 bases fitting TRBD1. V was pared by 6 bases and J by 2 bases, with 5 bases of the junction left unmatched. The CDR3 extends over 15 amino acids. From germline, CDR1 is ENHRY and CDR2 SYGVKD. CDR3 amino acids: CAIRPDRGAYNEQFF. CDR3 sequence (DNA): TGTGCCATCAGGCCAGACAGGGGGGCCTACAATGAGCAGTTCTTC.

The chain is built from TRBV12-3 or TRBV12-4 and TRBJ2-7; D possibly corresponds to TRBD1 (6 bases). The CDR3 spans 12 residues. Trimming stripped 6 bases from V and 2 bases from J, with 8 bases between. This chain's CDR3 is CASRDSTYEQYF. In nucleotides, the CDR3 is TGTGCCAGCAGGGACAGTACCTACGAGCAGTACTTC.

The chain recombines TRBV20-1 with TRBJ2-1, with 11 bases fitting TRBD2. The CDR3 covers 15 residues. Germline V CDR1 and CDR2: DFQATT, SNEGSKA (reference sequence). V shed 2 bases and J 5 bases; nucleotides not matched to a gene: 5. The CDR3 nucleotides are TGCAGTGCTAGACTAGCGGGAGGAAGAAACAATGAGCAGTTCTTC. Its translation: CSARLAGGRNNEQFF.

This sequence joins TRBV25-1 and TRBJ2-3; tentatively, D is TRBD2 (5 bases). This CDR3 comprises 17 residues. Trimming removed 1 base at V and 2 bases at J, with 16 bases between. The germline V gene has CDR1 MGHDK and CDR2 SYGVNS. The CDR3 loop reads CASSESLSSGITDTQYF. The CDR3 DNA reads TGTGCCAGCAGTGAATCTTTATCGAGCGGTATCACAGATACGCAGTATTTT.